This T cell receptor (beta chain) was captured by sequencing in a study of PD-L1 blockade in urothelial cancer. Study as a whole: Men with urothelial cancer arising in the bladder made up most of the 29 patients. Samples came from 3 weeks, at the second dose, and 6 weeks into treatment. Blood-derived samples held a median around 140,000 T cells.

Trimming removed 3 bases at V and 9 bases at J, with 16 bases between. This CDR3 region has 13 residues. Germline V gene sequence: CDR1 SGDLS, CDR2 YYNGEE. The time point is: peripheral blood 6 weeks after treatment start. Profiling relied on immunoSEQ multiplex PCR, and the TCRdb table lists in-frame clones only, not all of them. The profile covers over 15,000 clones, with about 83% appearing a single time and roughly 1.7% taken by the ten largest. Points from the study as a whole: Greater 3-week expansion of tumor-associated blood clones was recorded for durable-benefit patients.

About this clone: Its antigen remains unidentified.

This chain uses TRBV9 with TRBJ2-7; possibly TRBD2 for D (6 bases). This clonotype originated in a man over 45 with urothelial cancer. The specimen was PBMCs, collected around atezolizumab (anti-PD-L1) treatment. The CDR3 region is CASSGIDRDLQYF. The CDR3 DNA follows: TGTGCCAGCAGCGGGATAGACCGGGACTTGCAGTACTTC.